The 26 T cell receptor beta chains presented below share a single source sample, sequenced in a study of identical twins. One entry per CDR3 protein results from TCRdb running MiXCR on the 5' RACE reads. The sample has 240,000 or so distinct CDR3 sequences, roughly a tenth seen once; the top ten hold 8% to 10%. Input material: memory T cells sorted from blood. These receptors were collected from a man aged 45-65 years in good health.

On this clonotype: One end of the junction is discordant with germline, which a read error may explain. The CDR3 region is CRAGAGWVTTEAFF. CDR3 sequence (DNA): TGCCGTGCCGGAGCGGGGTGGGTGACCACTGAAGCTTTCTTT. V is TRBV20-1 and J is TRBJ1-1, with no clear D. In germline, CDR1 is DFQATT, CDR2 SNEGSKA (reference sequence). The CDR3 loop spans 14 amino acids.

This clonotype was recorded a few times. The chain is built from TRBV3-1 and TRBJ2-5, with a tentative D call TRBD2 (7 bases). Trimming removed 6 bases from V and 5 bases from J, with 13 bases in between. Germline-derived CDR1 and CDR2 are LGHDT and YNNKEL (reference sequence). The CDR3 is made up of 13 amino acids. DNA of the CDR3: TGTGCCAGCAGTCGGGGGGCCGTGGAGACCCAGTACTTC. It translates to CASSRGAVETQYF.

The rearrangement joins TRBV7-9 to TRBJ1-1; 11 nucleotides line up with TRBD1. There are 16 residues in the CDR3. CDR1 SEHNR and CDR2 FQNEAQ come from the germline V gene (reference sequence). Trimming at V came to 7 bases and at J to 5 bases, leaving 12 bases not matched to a gene. The CDR3 nucleotides are TGTGCCAGCACCCCCCGGACAGGGGGCCTGAGGACTGAAGCTTTCTTT. Translated: CASTPRTGGLRTEAFF.

The chain joins TRBV7-2 to TRBJ2-7; 11 nucleotides align to TRBD2. CDR1 and CDR2 (germline): SGHTA, FQGNSA. V lost 2 bases, J lost 5 bases, and 5 bases stayed unmatched. The CDR3 is made up of 15 amino acids. The CDR3 loop reads CASSLSASGRHEQYF. The CDR3 DNA reads as TGTGCCAGCAGCTTAAGCGCTAGCGGGAGGCACGAGCAGTACTTC. The entire variable domain, with the rest obtained from reference TRBV7-2 and TRBJ2-7, is as follows: GAGVSQSPSNKVTEKGKDVELRCDPISGHTALYWYRQSLGQGLEFLIYFQGNSAPDKSGLPSDRFSAERTGGSVSTLTIQRTQQEDSAVYLCASSLSASGRHEQYFGPGTRLTVT.

This clonotype has more than one count but fewer than ten. This chain joins TRBV28 and TRBJ1-5; D uncertain. Germline-derived CDR1 and CDR2 are MDHEN and SYDVKM. The CDR3 runs 15 residues. V lost 3 bases and J 1 base, leaving 10 bases between the germline ends. CDR3 in amino acids: CASSFRQLSNQPQHF. The DNA of the CDR3 is TGTGCCAGCAGTTTCCGCCAGCTGAGCAATCAGCCCCAGCATTTT.

V and J are TRBV5-1 and TRBJ2-1; no firm D call. From germline, CDR1 is SGHRS and CDR2 YFSETQ. The CDR3 loop spans 14 amino acids. Trimming removed 3 bases from V and 9 bases from J, with 16 bases in between. DNA of the CDR3: TGCGCCAGCAGCTCTGAGTGGGTAACCAGTGAGCAGTTCTTC. The encoded protein is CASSSEWVTSEQFF.

In this sample, this clonotype turned up a few times. The chain uses TRBV7-8 and TRBJ2-1; 11 bases are shared with TRBD2. V dropped 5 bases and J dropped 7; count of bases not matched to a gene: 7. Germline lookup yields CDR1 SGHVS and CDR2 FQNEAQ. The CDR3 has 15 amino acids. The CDR3 protein is CASSHLSGGANEQFF. Written as DNA, the CDR3 is TGTGCCAGCAGCCACCTTAGCGGGGGGGCGAATGAGCAGTTCTTC.

This clonotype came up many times. The chain uses TRBV20-1 and TRBJ1-1; 9 bases map to TRBD1. The CDR3 runs to 16 residues. With V trimmed by 0 bases and J by 1 base, 6 bases remained unmatched. Germline assignment: CDR1 DFQATT and CDR2 SNEGSKA (reference sequence). CDR3 region: CSARDYRGRRNTEAFF. The CDR3 nucleotides read TGCAGTGCTAGAGATTACAGGGGGCGACGGAACACTGAAGCTTTCTTT.

The rearrangement uses TRBV18 and TRBJ2-2; weak D call: TRBD2 (6 bases). V lost 3 bases and J 2 bases, leaving 13 bases between the germline ends. Germline-derived CDR1 and CDR2 are KGHSH and LQKENI. The CDR3 runs to 16 residues. CDR3 bases: TGTGCCAGCTCACCCCCGGGACTCCTCAACACCGGGGAGCTGTTTTTT. Its translation: CASSPPGLLNTGELFF.

This clonotype was detected ten times or more. The V and J genes are TRBV12-3 or TRBV12-4 and TRBJ1-3, with D unclear. The ends were cut back, 3 bases at V and 6 bases at J, with 9 bases in the middle. CDR3 size: 13 residues. The DNA for the CDR3 is TGTGCCAGCAGTTTTGTGACAAAAAACACCATATATTTT. Translating it yields CASSFVTKNTIYF.

This chain connects TRBV10-3 to TRBJ1-1; D may be TRBD1 (5 bases). This CDR3 region has 13 residues. With 9 bases removed from V and 3 bases from J, the gap between germline ends came to 14 bases. The germline CDR1 and CDR2 sequences are ENHRY and SYGVKD. CDR3 residues: CAIGAGLDTEAFF. DNA of the CDR3: TGTGCCATTGGGGCGGGCTTGGACACTGAAGCTTTCTTT.

This clonotype showed up many times. For the CDR3, the DNA is TGCAGCGTTGTGCTGGGTATGGGCACTGAAGCTTTCTTT. Translation gives CSVVLGMGTEAFF. The V gene is TRBV29-1, the J gene TRBJ1-1; D gene ambiguous. In germline, CDR1 is SQVTM, CDR2 ANQGSEA. Between the trimmed V and J ends, which lost 4 bases and 4 bases, there was a span of 13 bases. The CDR3 extends over 13 amino acids.

The V call is TRBV20-1, the J call TRBJ2-7; 12 positions agree with TRBD2. The CDR3 has 15 residues. The V gene's germline CDR1 is DFQATT and CDR2 SNEGSKA (reference sequence). V was clipped by 4 bases and J by 3 bases; unmatched bases: 7. In DNA, the CDR3 is TGCAGTGCTAAGCTCAGACTAGCGGGGGACTACGAGCAGTACTTC. Amino acid sequence: CSAKLRLAGDYEQYF.

This clonotype was seen more than once but under ten times. The rearrangement links TRBV20-1 to TRBJ1-5; D is uncertain. The CDR3 runs 13 residues. The V and J ends lost 3 bases and 2 bases respectively, with 8 bases between them. Germline V gives CDR1 DFQATT, CDR2 SNEGSKA (reference sequence). CDR3 in DNA: TGCAGTGCTAGTATTGGGGGCAATCAGCCCCAGCATTTT. Encoded protein: CSASIGGNQPQHF.

This clonotype was seen a few times. The CDR3 spells CASSGGPKATETQYF. Written as DNA, the CDR3 is TGTGCCAGCAGCGGCGGACCGAAAGCTACGGAGACCCAGTACTTC. The chain is built from TRBV9 and TRBJ2-5; D call uncertain. V dropped 3 bases and J dropped 5 bases, with 17 bases sitting between them. In germline, CDR1 is SGDLS, CDR2 YYNGEE. The CDR3 totals 15 residues.

As concerns this clonotype: Just one base apart from a much larger clone, this may be a read error. The chain uses TRBV28 and TRBJ2-5; no firm D call. Germline loops: CDR1 MDHEN, CDR2 SYDVKM. This CDR3 region has 13 residues. With 1 base removed from V and 4 bases from J, the gap between germline ends came to 7 bases. CDR3 protein: CASSLSGTETQYF. The CDR3 bases are TGTGCCAGCAGTTTATCTGGCACAGAGACCCAGTACTTC.

The chain is built from TRBV2 and TRBJ2-2, with D possibly TRBD2 on 7 matching bases. The length of the CDR3 is 15 residues. Trimming took off 7 bases at V and 4 bases at J, with 16 bases between the two ends. CDR1 and CDR2 (germline): SNHLY, FYNNEI. The chain's CDR3 is CASKGGARSTGELFF. The CDR3 nucleotides read TGTGCCAGCAAAGGGGGGGCGAGGAGCACCGGGGAGCTGTTTTTT.

The sample holds a few counts of this clonotype. This chain links TRBV20-1 with TRBJ2-7, with 7 nucleotides matching TRBD1. In germline, CDR1 is DFQATT, CDR2 SNEGSKA (reference sequence). This CDR3 contains 12 residues. The V and J ends lost 2 bases and 4 bases, in that order; junction bases with no gene match: 2. The CDR3 spells CSARKQGYEQYF. The DNA of the CDR3 is TGCAGTGCTAGAAAACAGGGGTACGAGCAGTACTTC.

At least ten counts were recorded for this clonotype. The J gene is TRBJ1-1, the V gene TRBV12-3 or TRBV12-4; D is undetermined. V was shortened by 3 bases and J by 1 base, with 3 bases between the two germline ends. CDR3 length: 12 residues. The CDR3 DNA follows: TGTGCCAGCAGTTTTGGGAACACTGAAGCTTTCTTT. Its translation: CASSFGNTEAFF.

Concerning this clonotype: This may stem from a read error, because a much larger clone lies one nucleotide away. The chain carries TRBV4-1 and TRBJ1-1; 9 bases are a match to TRBD1. In germline, CDR1 is MGHRA, CDR2 YSYEKL. J was trimmed by 9 bases and V by 4 bases; bases with no gene match: 12. The length of the CDR3 is 15 residues. CDR3 DNA sequence: TGCGCCAGCAGCCTCGGGACAGGGTCCTTTGGTCAAGCTTTCTTT. Protein product: CASSLGTGSFGQAFF.

For this clonotype: Just one base apart from a much larger clone, this may be a read error. The chain combines TRBV20-1 with TRBJ2-1; 9 nucleotides align to TRBD2. Germline CDR1 DFQATT, CDR2 SNEGSKA (reference sequence). CDR3 length equals 14 residues. V shed 5 bases, J shed 3 bases, and the junction held 5 bases outside the gene matches. The CDR3 region is CSAASGVFYNEQFF. The CDR3 bases are TGCAGTGCTGCTAGCGGGGTATTCTACAATGAGCAGTTCTTC.

The gene calls are TRBV28 and TRBJ1-5; 7 bases align to TRBD1. The CDR3 sequence is 13 residues long. V was clipped by 7 bases and J by 4 bases; unmatched bases: 4. Germline CDR1 MDHEN, CDR2 SYDVKM. DNA of the CDR3: TGTGCCAGCAAGGGACAGCGGAATCAGCCCCAGCATTTT. Amino acids: CASKGQRNQPQHF.

This clonotype came up a few times. The CDR3 sequence: CASSPGSGVGNTIYF. CDR3 sequence (DNA): TGCGCCAGCAGCCCGGGCTCAGGGGTTGGAAACACCATATATTTT. The gene calls are TRBV4-3 and TRBJ1-3, with D possibly matching TRBD1 (6 bases). This CDR3 has 15 amino acids. Germline CDR1 is LGHNA and CDR2 is YSLEER. Trimming removed 4 bases from V and 3 bases from J, with 13 bases in between.

The sample holds many counts of this clonotype. This chain uses TRBV4-3 with TRBJ2-3, with 8 bases aligning to TRBD1. Germline trimming cut 0 bases from V and 9 bases from J; bases unmatched to any gene: 8. CDR1 and CDR2 (germline): LGHNA, YSLEER. The CDR3 length is 15 residues. CDR3 amino acids: CASSQDSGQGITQYF. Written as DNA, the CDR3 is TGCGCCAGCAGCCAAGATTCCGGACAGGGTATAACGCAGTATTTT.

This clonotype appeared a few times. The CDR3 coding sequence is TGCAGTGCTCCCTCTAGCGGGACTACCTTCTCCTACAATGAGCAGTTCTTC. It specifies CSAPSSGTTFSYNEQFF. The chain uses TRBV20-1 and TRBJ2-1; 9 bases agree with TRBD2. The CDR3 has 17 residues. V was pared by 5 bases and J by 0 bases, with 11 bases of the junction left unmatched. The germline V gene encodes CDR1 DFQATT and CDR2 SNEGSKA (reference sequence).

This clonotype was counted many times. The gene calls are TRBV20-1 and TRBJ1-1; no clear D gene. The V gene's germline CDR1 is DFQATT and CDR2 SNEGSKA (reference sequence). This CDR3 contains 13 residues. V lost 5 bases to trimming and J lost 0 bases, with 10 bases between them. The DNA for the CDR3 is TGCAGTGCTTTAGACAACATGAACACTGAAGCTTTCTTT. It codes for CSALDNMNTEAFF.